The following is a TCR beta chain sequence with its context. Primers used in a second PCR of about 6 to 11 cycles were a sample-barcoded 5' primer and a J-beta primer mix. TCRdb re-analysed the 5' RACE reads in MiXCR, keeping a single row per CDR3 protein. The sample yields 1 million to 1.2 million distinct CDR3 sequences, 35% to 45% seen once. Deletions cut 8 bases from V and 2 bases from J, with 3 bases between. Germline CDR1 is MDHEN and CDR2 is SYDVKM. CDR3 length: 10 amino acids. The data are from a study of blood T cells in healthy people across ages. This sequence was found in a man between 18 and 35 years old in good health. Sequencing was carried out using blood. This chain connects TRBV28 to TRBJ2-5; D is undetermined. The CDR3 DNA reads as TGTGCCAGCTTACAAGAGACCCAGTACTTC. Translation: CASLQETQYF.